The next 20 T cell receptor beta chains were all read from a single sample in a study of tumor-infiltrating lymphocytes in primary liver carcinoma. Total RNA amounting to 500 ng was the source from which TCR beta cDNA was made with a constant-region primer. For TCR beta, libraries were produced by three nested multiplex PCR rounds using slightly modified ARM-PCR. The first two PCR rounds, around 11 cycles each, used TRBV1-TRBV30 forward primers and a C-beta reverse primer. Each CDR3 protein gets one entry after TCRdb re-called the multiplex PCR reads with MiXCR. The table has about 180,000 distinct CDR3 sequences, less than 65% seen once. In addition to blood RNA drawn from unsorted whole blood, germline DNA was extracted. Sequencing used peripheral blood. The receptors were sampled from a man between 35 and 55 years old with primary liver carcinoma and hepatitis B virus infection.

This clonotype was seen a handful of times. This chain joins TRBV4-2 and TRBJ1-1; D might be TRBD1 (6 bases). V was cut by 0 bases and J by 8 bases, with 10 bases left in between. The CDR3 sequence is 13 residues long. Germline V CDR1 and CDR2: LGHNA, YNFKEQ. CDR3 DNA: TGTGCCAGCAGCCAAGATTACGACAGGGAAGCTTTCTTT. Amino acids: CASSQDYDREAFF.

There are a few counts of this clonotype. The V and J genes are TRBV12-3 or TRBV12-4 and TRBJ2-1; tentatively, D is TRBD2 (6 bases). V lost 4 bases to trimming and J lost 8 bases, with 15 bases between them. This CDR3 has 14 amino acids. The chain's CDR3 is CASSSGATGDEQFF. The CDR3 coding sequence is TGTGCCAGCAGTTCTGGCGCCACGGGGGATGAGCAGTTCTTC.

The chain carries TRBV4-2 and TRBJ2-6; 9 bases line up with TRBD1. The trim removed 0 bases at V and 2 bases at J, leaving 8 bases unmatched. CDR1 is LGHNA and CDR2 is YNFKEQ in the germline V gene. The length of the CDR3 is 19 residues. This chain's CDR3 is CASSQDGTGYSPGANVLTF. DNA of the CDR3: TGTGCCAGCAGCCAAGATGGGACAGGGTATTCTCCTGGGGCCAACGTCCTGACTTTC.

The CDR3 sequence is CSAKQGVGTEAFF. Written as DNA, the CDR3 is TGCAGCGCTAAACAGGGGGTCGGCACTGAAGCTTTCTTT. The chain has TRBV29-1 and TRBJ1-1; the match to TRBD1 covers 8 bases. Trimming at V came to 7 bases and at J to 4 bases, leaving 8 bases not matched to a gene. The CDR3 length is 13 residues. Germline V gives CDR1 SQVTM, CDR2 ANQGSEA. Filled out from reference TRBV29-1 and TRBJ1-1, the complete variable domain reads SAVISQKPSRDICQRGTSLTIQCQVDSQVTMMFWYRQQPGQSLTLIATANQGSEATYESGFVIDKFPISRPNLTFSTLTVSNMSPEDSSIYLCSAKQGVGTEAFFGQGTRLTVV.

This rearrangement joins TRBV29-1 to TRBJ1-2; D gene ambiguous. The CDR3 length is 14 residues. Trimming stripped 4 bases from V and 8 bases from J, with 20 bases between. CDR1 is SQVTM, CDR2 ANQGSEA, per germline. Here the CDR3 reads CSVVAHGRTAGYTF. CDR3 nucleotides: TGCAGCGTTGTAGCGCATGGGCGGACGGCCGGCTACACCTTC.

About this clonotype: This clone may be a read error of a much larger clone one base away. The chain links TRBV11-1 to TRBJ2-3; 9 bases match TRBD2. Trimming took 5 bases from V and 5 from J; bases not matched to a gene: 11. The CDR3 consists of 16 residues. The germline V gene encodes CDR1 SGHAT and CDR2 FQDESV (reference sequence). The CDR3 DNA reads TGTGCCAGCAGCCAAGGGACTAGCATCCCCATAGATACGCAGTATTTT. Protein sequence: CASSQGTSIPIDTQYF.

This clonotype has only one observation. The junction departs from the called germline gene at one end, perhaps through a read error. V and J are TRBV29-1 and TRBJ2-1; D is perhaps TRBD1 (6 bases). This CDR3 is 18 amino acids long. CDR1 and CDR2 (germline): SQVTM, ANQGSEA. CDR3 sequence (DNA): TGTAGCGTTGGTAATAGCGTGAGAATCAGGGGCTCCTACAATGAGCAGTTCTTT. Its protein product is CSVGNSVRIRGSYNEQFF.

Regarding this clonotype: A read error may account for a junction end that differs from germline. This sequence joins TRBV11-2 and TRBJ2-7, with a tentative D call TRBD2 (5 bases). CDR1 and CDR2 (germline): SGHAT, FQNNGV. The CDR3 length is 15 residues. CDR3 in DNA: TGTACCAGCAGCTTAGCCAGCGGAAGCTCCTACGAGCAGTACTTC. The encoded protein is CTSSLASGSSYEQYF.

This sequence joins TRBV12-3 or TRBV12-4 and TRBJ2-1, with 9 bases that match TRBD2. This CDR3 comprises 15 residues. V lost 3 bases, J lost 7 bases, and 7 bases stayed unmatched. The CDR3 protein is CASSFPLAGRNEQFF. The CDR3 DNA follows: TGTGCCAGCAGTTTTCCCCTAGCGGGAAGGAATGAGCAGTTCTTC.

Of note for this clonotype: It may be a read error: a sequence one base away is much more abundant. This chain uses TRBV4-2 with TRBJ1-2; D uncertain. There are 12 residues in the CDR3. Germline V gene data show CDR1 as LGHNA and CDR2 as YNFKEQ. V was cut by 2 bases and J by 4 bases, with 5 bases left in between. CDR3 protein: CASSQTSYGYTF. The CDR3 DNA sequence: TGTGCCAGCAGCCAAACGTCCTATGGCTACACCTTC.

For the CDR3, the DNA is TGTGCCAGCAGCTTAGCTGCTGGGAACTACAATGAGCAGTTCTTC. It translates to CASSLAAGNYNEQFF. The V call is TRBV7-8, the J call TRBJ2-1; D is uncertain. V was clipped by 0 bases and J by 3 bases, with 9 bases between them. Per the germline V gene, CDR1 is SGHVS and CDR2 is FQNEAQ. This CDR3 spans 15 amino acids.

Comment on this clonotype: Compared with germline, one end of the junction differs, possibly owing to a read error. This rearrangement joins TRBV29-1 to TRBJ2-2; 12 positions agree with TRBD1. The CDR3 runs to 16 residues. Germline CDR1 reads SQVTM; CDR2 reads ANQGSEA. CDR3 in DNA: TGCAGCATTGAAACGGGACAGGGGGCTAACACCGGGGAGCTGTTTTTT. Protein: CSIETGQGANTGELFF.

This clonotype has just a few counts. The chain recombines TRBV28 with TRBJ2-1, with TRBD1 identical over 7 bases. The CDR3 has 16 residues. Germline lookup yields CDR1 MDHEN and CDR2 SYDVKM. The V and J ends lost 3 bases and 2 bases, in that order; junction bases with no gene match: 7. CDR3 sequence reads: CASSFLWTGPYNEQFF. The CDR3 DNA reads as TGTGCCAGCAGTTTTCTGTGGACAGGACCCTACAATGAGCAGTTCTTC.

Comments on this clonotype: Since the CDR3 does not end with the conserved phenylalanine or tryptophan, this likely comes from a read error. V is TRBV29-1 and J is TRBJ2-1; D unresolved. The germline V gene encodes CDR1 SQVTM and CDR2 ANQGSEA. The CDR3 totals 14 residues. CDR3 loop: CSTAQGINDNKQFS. The CDR3 DNA sequence: TGCAGCACTGCGCAAGGGATTAATGACAATAAGCAGTTCTCC.

The chain employs TRBV10-1 and TRBJ2-7; D may be TRBD1 (6 bases). CDR3 length equals 14 residues. The germline CDR1 and CDR2 sequences are WNHNN and SYGVQD (reference sequence). Deletions cut 4 bases from V and 3 bases from J, with 13 bases between. The CDR3 spells CASSGVPDSYEQYF. In DNA, the CDR3 is TGCGCCAGCAGTGGAGTTCCGGACAGCTACGAGCAGTACTTC.

The chain links TRBV7-9 to TRBJ2-2, with 10 bases that match TRBD2. CDR1 is SEHNR, CDR2 FQNEAQ, per germline (reference sequence). J was trimmed by 1 base and V by 4 bases; bases with no gene match: 0. This CDR3 has 15 amino acids. For the CDR3, the DNA is TGTGCCAGCAGCTGGACTAGCGGGAACACCGGGGAGCTGTTTTTT. This encodes CASSWTSGNTGELFF.

This clonotype showed up many times. The chain is built from TRBV11-2 and TRBJ2-7, with unresolved D. CDR3 length equals 14 residues. V gave up 3 bases and J gave up 5 bases, with 14 bases separating them. Germline CDR1 and CDR2: SGHAT and FQNNGV. CDR3 in amino acids: CASSFGLGRNEQYF. Written as DNA, the CDR3 is TGTGCCAGCAGCTTTGGCCTAGGAAGGAACGAGCAGTACTTC.

With respect to this clonotype: One junction end does not reproduce the germline sequence, and a read error may be involved. The chain recombines TRBV10-3 with TRBJ1-1; 8 bases line up with TRBD1. The germline gives CDR1 ENHRY, CDR2 SYGVKD. There are 14 residues in the CDR3. The CDR3 protein is CAIRATGVNIEAFF. For the CDR3, the DNA is TGTGCCATCAGGGCGACAGGGGTGAACATTGAAGCTTTCTTT.

Turning to this clonotype: A much larger clone differs from this one at a single base, so this may be a read error. The chain joins TRBV11-3 to TRBJ2-3; a weak D match, TRBD1 (5 bases). Germline lookup yields CDR1 SGHNT and CDR2 YENEEA. This CDR3 contains 13 residues. The V and J ends lost 6 bases and 5 bases respectively, with 12 bases between them. For the CDR3, the DNA is TGTGCCAGCAGTTCCCAGGGTGGAGATACGCAGTATTTT. Its protein is CASSSQGGDTQYF.

This clonotype came up many times. In DNA, the CDR3 is TGTGCCAGCAGGCGGCAGGGCGACGAGCAGTACTTC. This codes for CASRRQGDEQYF. V and J are TRBV12-3 or TRBV12-4 and TRBJ2-7; D is possibly TRBD1 (5 bases). CDR3 length: 12 amino acids. The ends were cut back, 6 bases at V and 5 bases at J, with 11 bases in the middle.